One sample yielded the 29 T cell receptor beta chains listed below, sequenced in a study of shared clonotypes between healthy human individuals. The naive CD8 subset, CD45RO-negative cells positively selected for CCR7, excluded terminally differentiated effector memory CD45RA+ cells. The assay was immunoSEQ multiplex PCR, and TCRdb's table has in-frame clones only and misses some. The sample consists of just over 2,000,000 clones, roughly 95% of them appearing once. The sample comprised naive CD8+ T cells sorted from blood. The receptors derive from a man aged 18 to 29 in good health.

The chain combines TRBV2 with TRBJ2-4, with 8 bases aligning to TRBD1. Trimming at V came to 8 bases and at J to 0 bases, leaving 6 bases not matched to a gene. Per the germline V gene, CDR1 is SNHLY and CDR2 is FYNNEI. CDR3 size: 15 residues. The CDR3 sequence is CASGTGGLAKNIQYF. The CDR3 bases are TGTGCCAGCGGCACAGGGGGTCTAGCCAAAAACATTCAGTACTTC.

As concerns this clone: The junction departs from the called germline gene at one end, perhaps through a read error. This chain joins TRBV13 and TRBJ1-2; D uncertain. The CDR3 spans 12 residues. Germline CDR1 and CDR2: PRHDT and FYEKMQ (reference sequence). The chain's CDR3 is CAGSLMSSGYTF. The CDR3 DNA is TGTGCCGGCAGCTTAATGAGTAGTGGCTACACCTTC.

As for this clone: This sample also contains other DNA sequences that code for the same CDR3. V and J are TRBV13 and TRBJ2-7, with D unresolved. V was pared by 0 bases and J by 4 bases, with 4 bases between. Per the germline V gene, CDR1 is PRHDT and CDR2 is FYEKMQ (reference sequence). This CDR3 has 12 amino acids. The CDR3 DNA sequence: TGTGCCAGCAGCTTAGGGGAATACGAGCAGTACTTC. This translates into CASSLGEYEQYF.

V is TRBV29-1 and J is TRBJ2-3, with D tentatively TRBD2 (10 bases). Germline lookup yields CDR1 SQVTM and CDR2 ANQGSEA. Trimming left V 4 bases short and J 0 bases short, with 26 bases between. This CDR3 comprises 19 residues. The CDR3 DNA reads TGCAGCGTTGGGGGGACAGGGAGTACTAGCGGGGCTAGCACAGATACGCAGTATTTT. Residues: CSVGGTGSTSGASTDTQYF.

This rearrangement joins TRBV7-2 to TRBJ2-4, with 8 bases that match TRBD2. Germline V gene lookup returns CDR1 SGHTA and CDR2 FQGNSA. The CDR3 has 16 amino acids. The V and J ends lost 3 bases and 4 bases, in that order; junction bases with no gene match: 8. CDR3 sequence: CASSFGRDWVKNIQYF. The CDR3 region has the DNA TGTGCCAGCAGCTTCGGGAGGGACTGGGTGAAAAACATTCAGTACTTC.

Only one count was recorded for this clone. This specimen includes other DNA sequences encoding the same CDR3. The V gene is TRBV10-2, the J gene TRBJ1-2, with a tentative D call TRBD1 (6 bases). The V and J ends lost 2 bases and 5 bases respectively, with 6 bases between them. The length of the CDR3 is 12 residues. CDR1 and CDR2 from the germline V gene are WSHSY and SAAADI. The CDR3 reads CASSETGYGYTF. CDR3 in DNA: TGCGCCAGCAGTGAGACAGGGTATGGCTACACCTTC.

This chain links TRBV7-9 with TRBJ2-1; 7 bases map to TRBD2. Unmatched junction bases numbered 3, after V lost 5 bases and J lost 5 bases. Germline CDR1 reads SEHNR; CDR2 reads FQNEAQ (reference sequence). This CDR3 comprises 13 residues. The CDR3 region is CASSQTSHNEQFF. For the CDR3, the DNA is TGTGCCAGCAGCCAGACTAGCCACAATGAGCAGTTCTTC.

This chain links TRBV15 with TRBJ2-6; a weak D match, TRBD2 (6 bases). This CDR3 is built from 17 residues. V lost 2 bases and J 2 bases, leaving 13 bases between the germline ends. The germline V gene encodes CDR1 LNHNV and CDR2 YYDKDF (reference sequence). This CDR3 reads CATSRPGLSAGANVLTF. Here the CDR3 DNA reads TGTGCCACCAGCAGACCGGGACTGTCTGCTGGGGCCAACGTCCTGACTTTC.

The chain carries TRBV21-1 and TRBJ2-1; the table's D call TRBD1 went unverified against the DNA. TRBV21-1 is labeled a pseudogene. The CDR3 totals 15 residues. DNA for the CDR3: TGTGCCAGCAGCATATTTGTCAGGGGCTACAATGAGCAGTTCTTC. It yields the protein CASSIFVRGYNEQFF.

Here the CDR3 reads CASSLPPGPNTGELFF. As DNA, the CDR3 is TGTGCCAGCAGCCTACCACCGGGACCCAACACCGGGGAGCTGTTTTTT. The rearrangement joins TRBV7-6 to TRBJ2-2; D is tentatively TRBD1 or TRBD2 (5 bases each). Trimming left V 5 bases short and J 2 bases short, with 15 bases between. CDR3 length: 16 residues. CDR1 and CDR2 from the germline V gene are SGHVS and FNYEAQ.

This rearrangement joins TRBV7-8 to TRBJ1-2, with D unclear. The CDR3 covers 17 residues. Germline V lookup: CDR1 SGHVS, CDR2 FQNEAQ. V was clipped by 1 base and J by 1 base, with 16 bases between them. For the CDR3, the DNA is TGTGCCAGCAGCTTAGAATATTCCGGACCGAATAACTATGGCTACACCTTC. Protein sequence: CASSLEYSGPNNYGYTF.

This clone appeared a few times. Other DNA sequences in this specimen translate into the identical CDR3. The chain employs TRBV5-8 and TRBJ2-7; no reliable D call. V was trimmed by 3 bases and J by 0 bases, leaving 4 bases between them. The CDR3 sequence is 12 residues long. Germline V gene sequence: CDR1 SGHTS, CDR2 YDEGEE. The CDR3 reads CASSSYSYEQYF. The CDR3 region has the DNA TGTGCCAGCAGCTCCTACTCCTACGAGCAGTACTTC.

The chain employs TRBV10-1 and TRBJ1-1; D remains unclear. The CDR3 has 14 residues. Trimming cost V 3 bases and J 4 bases, with 12 bases left between them. Germline CDR1 and CDR2: WNHNN and SYGVQD (reference sequence). In DNA form, the CDR3 reads TGCGCCAGCAGTGAAGTTCCGGAGGCCACTGAAGCTTTCTTT. Amino acids: CASSEVPEATEAFF.

The chain links TRBV7-9 to TRBJ1-5; D ambiguous. CDR1 is SEHNR, CDR2 FQNEAQ, per germline (reference sequence). Trimming pared 3 bases from V and 2 bases from J, leaving 17 bases between. This CDR3 comprises 17 residues. The CDR3 bases are TGTGCCAGCAGCTTTTGGTATGGGAGTTTTGGCAATCAGCCCCAGCATTTT. The encoded protein is CASSFWYGSFGNQPQHF.

This chain joins TRBV25-1 and TRBJ1-5; the D is unclear. The CDR3 is made up of 13 amino acids. Germline lookup yields CDR1 MGHDK and CDR2 SYGVNS. Between the trimmed V and J ends, which lost 8 bases and 4 bases, there was a span of 12 bases. This CDR3 reads CASGLSGNQPQHF. The CDR3 nucleotides read TGTGCCAGCGGTCTTTCGGGAAATCAGCCCCAGCATTTT.

This chain joins TRBV7-6 and TRBJ2-1; 10 bases align to TRBD1. The germline V gene has CDR1 SGHVS and CDR2 FNYEAQ. This CDR3 is built from 14 residues. The trim removed 5 bases at V and 10 bases at J, leaving 8 bases unmatched. The CDR3 nucleotides read TGTGCCAGCAGCCGGGACAGGGGTTCGGGAGAGCAGTTCTTC. Translated, it gives CASSRDRGSGEQFF.

The chain uses TRBV5-6 and TRBJ1-4; 7 positions match TRBD1. V shed 4 bases and J 11 bases; nucleotides not matched to a gene: 5. The CDR3 length is 12 residues. Germline V gene lookup returns CDR1 SGHDT and CDR2 YYEEEE. The CDR3 coding sequence is TGTGCCAGCAGCCTACAGGGGAGTAAACTGTTTTTT. It is translated as CASSLQGSKLFF.

This chain joins TRBV9 and TRBJ1-6, with a weak D call TRBD1 (5 bases). Per the germline V gene, CDR1 is SGDLS and CDR2 is YYNGEE. The CDR3 covers 15 residues. The V and J ends lost 1 base and 5 bases respectively, with 10 bases between them. The DNA for the CDR3 is TGTGCCAGCAGCGTACAAGCAGGGAATAATTCACCCCTCCACTTT. Translation gives CASSVQAGNNSPLHF.

The chain joins TRBV18 to TRBJ2-1; a possible D gene is TRBD1 (6 bases). V gave up 1 base and J gave up 8 bases, with 15 bases separating them. Looked up from germline, CDR1 is KGHSH and CDR2 is LQKENI. This CDR3 spans 15 amino acids. This CDR3 is CASSPLGALVDEQFF. DNA of the CDR3: TGTGCCAGCTCACCACTGGGGGCTCTGGTGGATGAGCAGTTCTTC.

This clone was observed once. The J gene is TRBJ1-3, the V gene TRBV7-9; TRBD1 is a possible D gene (6 bases). Germline V lookup: CDR1 SEHNR, CDR2 FQNEAQ (reference sequence). Trimming removed 1 base at V and 1 base at J, with 11 bases between. This CDR3 spans 16 amino acids. The CDR3 DNA reads as TGTGCCAGCAGCTTAGGGGGGCTGAAATCTGGAAACACCATATATTTT. Protein product: CASSLGGLKSGNTIYF.

The chain has TRBV4-1 and TRBJ2-7, with unresolved D. The CDR3 totals 13 residues. Germline V CDR1 and CDR2: MGHRA, YSYEKL. Trimming left V 1 base short and J 7 bases short, with 11 bases between. The CDR3 nucleotides read TGCGCCAGCAGCCAAGTGGGCCAGGAGGAGCAGTACTTC. This translates into CASSQVGQEEQYF.

This clone has only one observation. The gene calls are TRBV7-9 and TRBJ2-2; D tentatively fits TRBD1 or TRBD2 (6 bases each). Germline V gives CDR1 SEHNR, CDR2 FQNEAQ (reference sequence). The germline V and J ends were trimmed by 5 bases and 7 bases, with 14 bases remaining between them. The CDR3 consists of 14 residues. The CDR3 region has the DNA TGTGCCAGCAGCCCACCGGGGGCGAGCGGGGAGCTGTTTTTT. Translated, it gives CASSPPGASGELFF.

The V gene is TRBV5-3, the J gene TRBJ2-5; 8 nucleotides line up with TRBD1. TRBV5-3 is assigned to the ORF class and has an uncertain function. The CDR3 sequence is 15 residues long. V was clipped by 1 base and J by 5 bases; unmatched bases: 7. DNA for the CDR3: TGTGCCAGAAGCTTGAAGGTCAGGGGGCAGGAGACCCAGTACTTC. This encodes CARSLKVRGQETQYF.

This clone was detected once. This chain uses TRBV7-8 with TRBJ2-7; 12 bases agree with TRBD2. Germline CDR1 SGHVS, CDR2 FQNEAQ. Trimming cost V 2 bases and J 2 bases; bases outside gene matches: 4. The CDR3 sequence is 16 residues long. DNA for the CDR3: TGTGCCAGCAGCTTATGGCTAGCGGGAGGGACCTACGAGCAGTACTTC. This gives the protein CASSLWLAGGTYEQYF.

The chain carries TRBV6-5 and TRBJ2-7; 9 bases agree with TRBD2. With V trimmed by 3 bases and J by 3 bases, 6 bases remained unmatched. Looked up from germline, CDR1 is MNHEY and CDR2 is SVGAGI. This CDR3 is 15 amino acids long. CDR3 sequence: CASSYIAGDFYEQYF. CDR3 in DNA: TGTGCCAGCAGTTATATAGCGGGGGATTTCTACGAGCAGTACTTC.

The sample holds one count of this clone. The genes are TRBV10-2 and TRBJ2-5, with 9 bases aligning to TRBD2. The V gene's germline CDR1 is WSHSY and CDR2 SAAADI. V shed 4 bases and J 5 bases; nucleotides not matched to a gene: 8. This CDR3 region has 15 residues. CDR3 coding DNA: TGCGCCAGCAGTGTATTGCGGGGGGGCACCGAGACCCAGTACTTC. Translating gives CASSVLRGGTETQYF.

This clone occurred once. This chain connects TRBV5-6 to TRBJ2-7; D unresolved. The germline CDR1 and CDR2 sequences are SGHDT and YYEEEE. This CDR3 spans 13 amino acids. Deletions cut 7 bases from V and 1 base from J, with 12 bases between. The CDR3 region has the DNA TGTGCCAGCGCCCCAGGACCTTCCTACGAGCAGTACTTC. It is translated as CASAPGPSYEQYF.

The chain joins TRBV7-8 to TRBJ2-7; tentative D call: TRBD2 (5 bases). Trimming removed 3 bases at V and 1 base at J, with 16 bases between. Germline-derived CDR1 and CDR2 are SGHVS and FQNEAQ. This CDR3 has 16 amino acids. CDR3 region: CASSFPNSGKSYEQYF. The CDR3 coding sequence is TGTGCCAGCAGCTTCCCGAACTCGGGGAAATCCTACGAGCAGTACTTC.

Regarding this clone: One junction end disagrees with the germline gene, perhaps due to a read error. The chain joins TRBV7-7 to TRBJ1-2; D uncertain. Germline V CDR1 and CDR2: SSHAT, FNYEAQ (reference sequence). CDR3 length: 13 residues. The CDR3 loop is CASSFGRGYGYTF. CDR3 in DNA: TGTGCTAGCAGCTTTGGCCGTGGCTATGGCTACACCTTC. Together with reference TRBV7-7 and TRBJ1-2, the CDR3 gives the full variable domain: GAGVSQSPRYKVTKRGQDVTLRCDPISSHATLYWYQQALGQGPEFLTYFNYEAQPDKSGLPSDRFSAERPEGSISTLTIQRTEQRDSAMYRCASSFGRGYGYTFGSGTRLTVV.